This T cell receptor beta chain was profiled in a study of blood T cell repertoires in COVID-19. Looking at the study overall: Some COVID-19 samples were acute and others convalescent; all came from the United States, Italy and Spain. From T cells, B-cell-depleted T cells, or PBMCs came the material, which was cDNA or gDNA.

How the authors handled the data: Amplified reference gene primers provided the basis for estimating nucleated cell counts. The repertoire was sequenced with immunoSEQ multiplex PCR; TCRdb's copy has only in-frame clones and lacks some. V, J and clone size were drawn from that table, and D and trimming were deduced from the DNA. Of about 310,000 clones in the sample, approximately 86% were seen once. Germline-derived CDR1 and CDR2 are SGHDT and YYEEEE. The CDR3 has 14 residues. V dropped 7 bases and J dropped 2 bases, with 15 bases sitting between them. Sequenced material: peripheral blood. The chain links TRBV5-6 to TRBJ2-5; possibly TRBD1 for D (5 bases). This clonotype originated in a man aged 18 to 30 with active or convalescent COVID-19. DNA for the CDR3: TGTGCCAGCTTTCAGGGTATGTTGCAAGAGACCCAGTACTTC. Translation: CASFQGMLQETQYF.